This T cell receptor (beta chain) is from a study of blood T cell repertoires in COVID-19. Turning to the study itself: Samples of COVID-19 (acute and convalescent) were obtained from the United States, Italy and Spain. T cells, B-cell-depleted T cells, or PBMCs provided the cDNA or gDNA that served as material.

The germline V gene encodes CDR1 SGHAT and CDR2 FQNNGV. Unmatched junction bases numbered 0, after V lost 1 base and J lost 3 bases. The CDR3 loop spans 14 amino acids. Per the authors' pipeline: Reference gene primer amplification gave nucleated cell count estimates. TCRdb's copy holds only in-frame clones and misses some; the assay was immunoSEQ multiplex PCR. D and trimming were read from the DNA, whereas the V and J calls and clone size are those reported in that table. The sample records some 200,000 clones, under 85% being singletons. The TCR sequence derives from a woman aged 40 to 50 with acute or convalescent COVID-19. The rearrangement joins TRBV11-2 to TRBJ2-1; 7 bases fit TRBD2. Input material: peripheral blood. DNA of the CDR3: TGTGCCAGCAGCTTAGGGGAGGGCTACAATGAGCAGTTCTTC. Translated: CASSLGEGYNEQFF.